The TCR beta chain under discussion was sequenced for a study of shared clonotypes between healthy human individuals. Method: immunoSEQ multiplex PCR; TCRdb's copy keeps in-frame clones and lacks some. The table lists more than 2 million clones, more than 90% of them singletons. As regards this clone: Its antigen is as yet unknown.

The study's findings and limits: Sorted-subset sequencing, rarefaction showed, was incomplete despite large depth.

The germline V gene encodes CDR1 ENHRY and CDR2 SYGVKD. With V trimmed by 7 bases and J by 6 bases, 6 bases remained unmatched. The CDR3 runs to 13 residues. This receptor was obtained from a man between 18 and 35 years old in good health. Source material: naive CD4+ T cells sorted from blood. Subset defined: CD45RA+ positively selected. This sequence joins TRBV10-3 and TRBJ2-3, with 8 bases fitting TRBD2. DNA of the CDR3: TGTGCCATCATGGCGGGGGGCGTGGATACGCAGTATTTT. Translation: CAIMAGGVDTQYF.